These 27 T cell receptor beta chains were sequenced from one sample in a study of blood T cell repertoires in COVID-19. Repertoires were generated with immunoSEQ multiplex PCR, while TCRdb's copy carries only in-frame clones and drops some. The sample holds some 200,000 clones, roughly 85% seen once. Sequencing was carried out using peripheral blood. The receptors stem from a woman between 70 and 85 years old with COVID-19, enrolled during active disease.

The chain uses TRBV5-8 and TRBJ1-4, with D unclear. Trimming cost V 4 bases and J 8 bases, with 18 bases left between them. Per the germline V gene, CDR1 is SGHTS and CDR2 is YDEGEE. The CDR3 runs to 15 residues. This chain's CDR3 is CASSIPAHSGEKLFF. The CDR3 nucleotides read TGTGCCAGCAGCATCCCGGCACACTCCGGGGAAAAACTGTTTTTT.

CDR3 nucleotides: TGTGCCAGCAGCCAACAGGGATCCGAGCAGTACTTC. Encoded protein: CASSQQGSEQYF. The genes are TRBV7-9 and TRBJ2-7; a weak D match, TRBD1 (6 bases). Per germline, CDR1 SEHNR and CDR2 FQNEAQ (reference sequence). The length of the CDR3 is 12 residues. Trimming pared 5 bases from V and 6 bases from J, leaving 11 bases between. The full variable domain, in which reference TRBV7-9 and TRBJ2-7 provide the parts outside the CDR3, is DTGVSQNPRHKITKRGQNVTFRCDPISEHNRLYWYRQTLGQGPEFLTYFQNEAQLEKSRLLSDRFSAERPKGSFSTLEIQRTEQGDSAMYLCASSQQGSEQYFGPGTRLTVT.

This clone was recorded once. The chain has TRBV4-3 and TRBJ2-6; a weak D match, TRBD2 (6 bases). Germline V gene sequence: CDR1 LGHNA, CDR2 YSLEER. The CDR3 loop spans 16 amino acids. V shed 0 bases and J shed 4 bases, with 10 bases lying between them. Here the CDR3 DNA reads TGCGCCAGCAGCCAAGACTGGGGGGTCGGGGCCAACGTCCTGACTTTC. Translating gives CASSQDWGVGANVLTF.

The chain employs TRBV5-1 and TRBJ2-3; TRBD2 aligns across 15 bases. The junction had 6 bases not matched to a gene; V was cut back by 4 bases and J by 3 bases. This CDR3 is 17 amino acids long. Germline V lookup: CDR1 SGHRS, CDR2 YFSETQ. The CDR3 region has the DNA TGCGCCAGCAGCAGGGGGACTAGCGGGAGGTTAACAGATACGCAGTATTTT. Residues: CASSRGTSGRLTDTQYF.

The chain links TRBV7-6 to TRBJ2-5; D may be TRBD1 (6 bases). Trimming left V 5 bases short and J 5 bases short, with 9 bases between. The CDR3 totals 12 residues. The V gene's germline CDR1 is SGHVS and CDR2 FNYEAQ. The CDR3 region is CASSHRVETQYF. The DNA of the CDR3 is TGTGCCAGCAGCCACAGGGTGGAGACCCAGTACTTC.

Here the CDR3 DNA reads TGTGCCAGTAGTATAGAAGAAGGGACACCGGTCTATGGCTACACCTTC. It encodes CASSIEEGTPVYGYTF. V is TRBV19 and J is TRBJ1-2, with D possibly TRBD1 on 6 matching bases. The CDR3 contains 16 residues. V was clipped by 0 bases and J by 4 bases, with 15 bases between them. Germline V gene lookup returns CDR1 LNHDA and CDR2 SQIVND (reference sequence).

This clone was seen only a few times. The chain couples TRBV3-1 (or the pseudogene TRBV3-2) to TRBJ1-4; a weak D match, TRBD1 (6 bases). V lost 10 bases to trimming and J lost 3 bases, with 21 bases between them. The CDR3 covers 16 residues. Looked up from germline, CDR1 is LGHDT and CDR2 is YNNKEL (reference sequence). In nucleotides, the CDR3 is TGTGCCATCAATAACCGGACAGATATGCCTAATGAAAAACTGTTTTTT. Protein product: CAINNRTDMPNEKLFF.

The V gene is TRBV6-5, the J gene TRBJ1-1; D not certain. Between the trimmed V and J ends, which lost 6 bases and 3 bases, there was a span of 14 bases. CDR1 and CDR2 (germline): MNHEY, SVGAGI. This CDR3 is built from 14 residues. The CDR3 bases are TGTGCCAGCAGAGAGCCTAGGATGGACACTGAAGCTTTCTTT. It codes for CASREPRMDTEAFF.

This sequence joins TRBV4-3 and TRBJ2-7, with 8 positions matching TRBD1. J gave up 5 bases and V 1 base, and 4 bases lay outside the gene matches. The CDR3 is made up of 14 amino acids. The V gene's germline CDR1 is LGHNA and CDR2 YSLEER. CDR3 sequence reads: CASSQGQGSHEQYF. CDR3 coding DNA: TGCGCCAGCAGCCAAGGACAGGGGAGCCACGAGCAGTACTTC.

This clone was observed a few times. The chain carries TRBV15 and TRBJ1-2; TRBD1 might be the D (6 bases). V was clipped by 3 bases and J by 1 base, with 6 bases between them. Germline V CDR1 and CDR2: LNHNV, YYDKDF (reference sequence). This CDR3 comprises 13 residues. This chain's CDR3 is CATSRDSNYGYTF. The CDR3 region has the DNA TGTGCCACCAGCAGGGACAGTAACTATGGCTACACCTTC.

V usage is TRBV6-1 and J usage is TRBJ2-6; D is possibly TRBD2 (5 bases). Trimming stripped 4 bases from V and 0 bases from J, with 13 bases between. The CDR3 extends over 17 amino acids. The germline gives CDR1 MNHNS, CDR2 SASEGT. CDR3 protein: CASSVSISGSGANVLTF. For the CDR3, the DNA is TGTGCCAGCAGTGTATCAATCAGCGGCTCTGGGGCCAACGTCCTGACTTTC.

The gene calls are TRBV7-2 and TRBJ1-2; the D is unclear. Looked up from germline, CDR1 is SGHTA and CDR2 is FQGNSA. This CDR3 has 18 residues. V lost 1 base to trimming and J lost 4 bases, with 22 bases between them. Here the CDR3 reads CASSLESGRGNLPYGYTF. The CDR3 DNA is TGTGCCAGCAGCTTAGAATCGGGTAGAGGTAACCTACCCTATGGCTACACCTTC.

The chain couples TRBV4-2 to TRBJ1-1, with 7 bases aligning to TRBD1. Germline lookup yields CDR1 LGHNA and CDR2 YNFKEQ. V gave up 8 bases and J gave up 1 base; unmatched junction bases: 7. The CDR3 contains 14 residues. The CDR3 DNA is TGTGCCAGCTCACCAGGGGGAGAGAACACTGAAGCTTTCTTT. Translation gives CASSPGGENTEAFF.

V and J are TRBV9 and TRBJ2-7; D is ambiguous. The CDR3 is 14 residues long. Germline V gene sequence: CDR1 SGDLS, CDR2 YYNGEE. The germline V and J ends were trimmed by 4 bases and 2 bases, with 13 bases remaining between them. CDR3 in amino acids: CASSPRLWAYEQYF. Written as DNA, the CDR3 is TGTGCCAGCAGCCCCCGACTTTGGGCCTACGAGCAGTACTTC.

The chain combines TRBV6-5 with TRBJ2-1, with TRBD2 matching over 10 bases. The V gene's germline CDR1 is MNHEY and CDR2 SVGAGI. Trimming cost V 6 bases and J 8 bases; bases outside gene matches: 7. There are 14 residues in the CDR3. The CDR3 region is CASRVSSGSDEQFF. CDR3 nucleotides: TGTGCCAGCAGAGTCTCTAGCGGGAGTGATGAGCAGTTCTTC.

V is TRBV7-2 and J is TRBJ2-7; possibly TRBD1 for D (6 bases). CDR3 length equals 13 residues. Germline CDR1 and CDR2: SGHTA and FQGNSA. The V end lost 1 base, the J end lost 10 bases, and 14 bases lay between the germline ends. The CDR3 DNA follows: TGTGCCAGCAGCTTAGGGCAGGGGATAGCTCAGTACTTC. Translated, it gives CASSLGQGIAQYF.

The chain uses TRBV25-1 and TRBJ2-2; D perhaps matches TRBD1 (6 bases). Germline loops: CDR1 MGHDK, CDR2 SYGVNS. V was clipped by 5 bases and J by 2 bases, with 15 bases between them. This CDR3 is built from 16 residues. The CDR3 nucleotides are TGTGCCAGCAGTCCCCTTCGGACAGAAAACACCGGGGAGCTGTTTTTT. Protein: CASSPLRTENTGELFF.

The V and J genes are TRBV6-1 and TRBJ2-7, with a weak D call TRBD2 (6 bases). V lost 3 bases and J 7 bases, leaving 13 bases between the germline ends. This CDR3 region has 13 residues. Germline CDR1 is MNHNS and CDR2 is SASEGT. The CDR3 region has the DNA TGTGCCAGCAGTGACCGGGGGTCGGAAGAGCAGTACTTC. It specifies CASSDRGSEEQYF.

The chain uses TRBV5-6 and TRBJ1-2; TRBD1 matches 9 bases. The CDR3 runs 15 residues. Germline V gene lookup returns CDR1 SGHDT and CDR2 YYEEEE. Germline trimming cut 1 base from V and 4 bases from J; bases unmatched to any gene: 5. The CDR3 DNA reads as TGTGCCAGCAGCTTGAGGGACAGGGTTTTCTATGGCTACACCTTC. It yields the protein CASSLRDRVFYGYTF.

The table lists this clone with a count of one. This chain connects TRBV5-1 to TRBJ2-2, with 8 bases identical to TRBD2. Germline V CDR1 and CDR2: SGHRS, YFSETQ. The V gene end was trimmed by 6 bases and the J gene end by 4 bases; junction bases not matched to a gene: 8. This CDR3 comprises 15 residues. Here the CDR3 reads CASKSGGGSTGELFF. The CDR3, as DNA: TGCGCCAGCAAGTCAGGCGGGGGGAGCACCGGGGAGCTGTTTTTT.

The rearrangement uses TRBV18 and TRBJ2-7, with D tentatively TRBD1 (6 bases). The CDR3 is 14 residues long. Germline V lookup: CDR1 KGHSH, CDR2 LQKENI. Deletions cut 3 bases from V and 2 bases from J, with 11 bases between. The CDR3 bases are TGTGCCAGCTCACCCCGGACAGATGCCTACGAGCAGTACTTC. Its protein is CASSPRTDAYEQYF.

The CDR3 loop is CASSTGGAREKLFF. CDR3 DNA: TGTGCCAGCAGTACGGGAGGGGCGCGGGAAAAACTGTTTTTT. This sequence joins TRBV6-5 and TRBJ1-4; maybe TRBD1 (5 bases). The CDR3 runs to 14 residues. The germline CDR1 and CDR2 sequences are MNHEY and SVGAGI. The V end was cut by 5 bases, the J end by 8 bases, with 15 bases between.

The chain employs TRBV19 and TRBJ1-5; possible D gene TRBD1, 6 bases. The CDR3 spans 12 residues. Germline-derived CDR1 and CDR2 are LNHDA and SQIVND (reference sequence). Trimming removed 7 bases at V and 5 bases at J, with 9 bases between. CDR3 in amino acids: CASTDSYQPQHF. The CDR3 DNA follows: TGTGCCAGTACGGACAGCTATCAGCCCCAGCATTTT.

The chain combines TRBV10-3 with TRBJ1-5, with D perhaps matching TRBD1 (5 bases). Trimming cost V 6 bases and J 7 bases, with 19 bases left between them. The CDR3 sequence is 15 residues long. The germline gives CDR1 ENHRY, CDR2 SYGVKD. Here the CDR3 reads CAISAARGERQPQHF. The CDR3 DNA reads as TGTGCCATCAGCGCGGCTCGGGGGGAGAGGCAGCCCCAGCATTTT.

This clone has a handful of counts. The V call is TRBV10-2, the J call TRBJ1-2, with D tentatively TRBD1 (5 bases). The CDR3 has 14 amino acids. V gave up 3 bases and J gave up 3 bases, with 11 bases separating them. The V gene's germline CDR1 is WSHSY and CDR2 SAAADI. CDR3 protein: CASSDSDRDYGYTF. The CDR3 nucleotides are TGCGCCAGCAGTGATTCAGACAGAGACTATGGCTACACCTTC.

The chain employs TRBV3-1 (or the pseudogene TRBV3-2) and TRBJ1-4; 9 bases align to TRBD1. CDR1 and CDR2 from the germline V gene are LGHDT and YNNKEL (reference sequence). The length of the CDR3 is 16 residues. V gave up 2 bases and J gave up 8 bases; unmatched junction bases: 9. The CDR3, as DNA: TGTGCCAGCAGCCAATGGGACAGGGTCGATAAGGAAAAACTGTTTTTT. Translation: CASSQWDRVDKEKLFF.

The chain uses TRBV2 and TRBJ1-3, with 7 nucleotides matching TRBD1. Germline assignment: CDR1 SNHLY and CDR2 FYNNEI. With 6 bases clipped from V and 1 base from J, the junction kept 9 bases outside the gene matches. This CDR3 is 16 amino acids long. CDR3 amino acids: CASRTPRDRSGNTIYF. The CDR3 nucleotides read TGTGCCAGCAGGACCCCCCGGGACAGATCTGGAAACACCATATATTTT.